This is a list of T cell receptor beta chains from one sample in a study of T cells after posttransplantation cyclophosphamide. Assay used: immunoSEQ multiplex PCR; TCRdb lists only in-frame clones, some missing. The profile covers roughly 8,000 clones, none occurring a single time. The input for sequencing was PBMCs, taken approximately 3 months after allogeneic stem cell transplant with posttransplant cyclophosphamide. The receptors originated from a female patient between 55 and 75 years old who received an allogeneic stem cell transplant from an unrelated donor, was CMV-positive, and had acute GVHD only. Part of the T cell pool may stem from the graft donor. The CDR3 runs from the conserved cysteine through the conserved F or W. The D gene is left open where the match is weak. Size is stated as once, few or many counts, or a class when the clone is expanded.

J gene	V gene	D gene	clone size	CDR3 length	CDR3 protein	CDR3 DNA
TRBJ2-1	TRBV6-5	TRBD2	many	14	CASSYVTSRGEQFF	TGTGCCAGCAGTTACGTGACTAGCCGGGGTGAGCAGTTCTTC
TRBJ1-2	TRBV7-2	TRBD1	many	14	CASSSSTGAGGYTF	TGTGCCAGCAGCTCCTCAACAGGGGCGGGGGGCTACACCTTC
TRBJ1-3	TRBV6-1	TRBD1	many	16	CASSETGGASGNTIYF	TGTGCCAGCAGTGAAACAGGGGGAGCATCTGGAAACACCATATATTTT
TRBJ1-2	TRBV2	TRBD1	many	13	CASRDRGNYGYTF	TGTGCCAGCAGGGACAGGGGTAACTATGGCTACACCTTC
TRBJ1-2	TRBV6-2/TRBV6-3	TRBD1	many	14	CASKETGGNYGYTF	TGTGCCAGCAAAGAGACAGGGGGGAACTATGGCTACACCTTC
TRBJ1-1	TRBV27	.	many	15	CASSLFRQVETEAFF	TGTGCCAGCAGTTTATTTCGACAGGTGGAAACTGAAGCTTTCTTT
TRBJ1-2	TRBV2	TRBD1	many	14	CASNEGDRDYGYTF	TGTGCCAGCAACGAGGGAGACAGGGACTATGGCTACACCTTC
TRBJ2-7	TRBV6-5	TRBD2	many	15	CASSTTSGRASEQYF	TGTGCCAGCAGTACCACTAGCGGGAGGGCCTCCGAGCAGTACTTC
TRBJ2-1	TRBV5-4	TRBD1	many	14	CASGGQGTYNEQFF	TGTGCCAGCGGGGGACAGGGGACCTACAATGAGCAGTTCTTC
TRBJ2-2	TRBV5-1	TRBD2	many	16	CASSLVLAGGTGELFF	TGCGCCAGCAGCTTGGTGCTAGCGGGGGGCACCGGGGAGCTGTTTTTT
TRBJ2-7	TRBV11-2	.	many	16	CASSQITGPLGYEQYF	TGTGCCAGCAGCCAAATAACAGGGCCACTGGGGTACGAGCAGTACTTC
TRBJ2-6	TRBV12-3/TRBV12-4	.	many	18	CASSFLTEFSSGANVLTF	TGTGCCAGCAGTTTTTTGACAGAATTTAGCTCTGGGGCCAACGTCCTGACTTTC
TRBJ2-7	TRBV4-3	TRBD1	medium-sized	14	CASSERTGRGEQYF	TGCGCCAGCAGTGAGAGGACGGGCAGGGGGGAGCAGTACTTC
TRBJ1-1	TRBV19	.	many	14	CASSINPVNTEAFF	TGTGCCAGTAGTATAAATCCGGTGAACACTGAAGCTTTCTTT
TRBJ1-5	TRBV19	TRBD1	many	17	CASSISGWGQLNQPQHF	TGTGCCAGTAGTATTTCGGGCTGGGGACAGCTCAATCAGCCCCAGCATTTT
TRBJ2-1	TRBV5-4	TRBD2	many	15	CASSLVGGLGNEQFF	TGTGCCAGCAGCTTGGTCGGGGGGTTGGGGAATGAGCAGTTCTTC
TRBJ1-6	TRBV25-1	TRBD1	many	15	CASSADGQGYSPLHF	TGTGCCAGCAGTGCCGACGGACAGGGGTATTCACCCCTCCACTTT
TRBJ1-2	TRBV6-2/TRBV6-3	.	many	14	CASSSSRAPYGYTF	TGTGCCAGCAGTAGTTCCAGGGCACCCTATGGCTACACCTTC
TRBJ2-1	TRBV5-5	TRBD2	many	15	CASSQERGVVHEQFF	TGTGCCAGCAGTCAAGAGCGGGGCGTGGTACATGAGCAGTTCTTC
TRBJ2-7	TRBV6-5	.	many	14	CASSRDITPYEQYF	TGTGCCAGCAGCCGGGACATTACCCCGTACGAGCAGTACTTC
TRBJ2-1	TRBV6-2/TRBV6-3	TRBD1	many	20	CASSGGPGTGPEGSHNEQFF	TGTGCCAGCAGTGGGGGGCCTGGGACAGGGCCCGAGGGGTCGCACAATGAGCAGTTCTTC
TRBJ1-1	TRBV10-3	.	many	13	CAIRVDMNTEAFF	TGTGCCATCAGAGTAGACATGAACACTGAAGCTTTCTTT
TRBJ2-2	TRBV12-3/TRBV12-4	TRBD1	many	15	CASRSDRANAGELFF	TGTGCCAGCAGGTCGGACAGGGCGAACGCCGGGGAGCTGTTTTTT
TRBJ2-2	TRBV7-9	TRBD1	many	16	CASRLGGTGNTGELFF	TGTGCCAGCAGATTAGGAGGGACAGGGAACACCGGGGAGCTGTTTTTT